Detailed here is one TCR beta chain. The record originates from a study of blood T cell repertoires in COVID-19. As for the study in general: Whether acute or convalescent, the COVID-19 samples came from the United States, Italy and Spain. In each case, the material was cDNA or gDNA derived from T cells, B-cell-depleted T cells, or PBMCs.

Authors' methods: Reference gene primer amplification yielded estimated nucleated cell counts. Clones were sequenced by immunoSEQ multiplex PCR, and TCRdb holds only the in-frame ones, with some missing. The V and J calls and clone size were taken over from that table, and D and trimming were inferred from the DNA. Seen here are 95,000 to 110,000 clones, 85% to 95% observed once, and the top ten hold roughly 1.2%. Trimming removed 0 bases from V and 6 bases from J, with 9 bases in between. The CDR3 has 14 residues. Germline V gives CDR1 SEHNR, CDR2 FQNEAQ (reference sequence). What was sequenced was peripheral blood. The chain employs TRBV7-9 and TRBJ2-1, with a weak D call TRBD2 (5 bases). The receptor's source is a woman aged 25 to 39 with acute or convalescent COVID-19. The CDR3 DNA sequence: TGTGCCAGCAGCTTAGCGGGAGTGGTCAATGAGCAGTTCTTC. Translating gives CASSLAGVVNEQFF.